A selection of T cell receptor beta chains follows, all from one sample in a study of cytomegalovirus exposure and HLA in healthy donors. Here immunoSEQ multiplex PCR was the method, and the copy in TCRdb shows in-frame clones only, minus some. The data contain roughly 100,000 clones, about 86% of them seen just once; the ten biggest clones take up approximately 4%. Sequencing was performed on PBMCs. Receptors were obtained from a woman aged 18-29 years in good health and CMV-seropositive. Both conserved end residues are part of each CDR3. D genes are given only for firm matches.

TRBJ1-3	TRBD1	TRBV4-2	TGTGCCAGCAGCCAAATCACAGGGGCCGATCGCGGAAACACCATATATTTT	CASSQITGADRGNTIYF
TRBJ2-1	TRBD2	TRBV29-1	TGCAGCGTTCCCTCCTCTCTAGCGGGAGGGGGAGAGCAGTTCTTC	CSVPSSLAGGGEQFF
TRBJ2-7	TRBD1	TRBV11-3	TGTGCCAGCAGCTTTCGGGGACAGGGGATGGACGAGCAGTACTTC	CASSFRGQGMDEQYF
TRBJ2-3	TRBD2	TRBV18	TGTGCCAGCTCGAAAACTAGCGGTAGACGCACAGATACGCAGTATTTT	CASSKTSGRRTDTQYF
TRBJ1-4	TRBD1	TRBV5-4	TGTGCCAGCAGCTCGACCGGGACAGGGGATCTAGAAAAACTGTTTTTT	CASSSTGTGDLEKLFF
TRBJ1-4	TRBD1	TRBV5-6	TGTGCCAGCAGCTTGACAGGGGGCCGGGAGGAAAAACTGTTTTTT	CASSLTGGREEKLFF
TRBJ1-4	TRBD1	TRBV6-1	TGTGCCAGCAGTCCCCAGGGACAGCGTAATGAAAAACTGTTTTTT	CASSPQGQRNEKLFF
TRBJ2-1	TRBD1	TRBV9	TGTGCCAGCAGCCTCGGACAGGGATGGAACAATGAGCAGTTCTTC	CASSLGQGWNNEQFF
TRBJ2-7	-	TRBV25-1	TGTGCCAGCAGTAGCGGACAAGGAGGGGAGCAGTACTTC	CASSSGQGGEQYF
TRBJ2-2	-	TRBV27	TGTGCCAGCAGTCTCATGAGACAGGTATCCACCGGGGAGCTGTTTTTT	CASSLMRQVSTGELFF
TRBJ1-4	TRBD1	TRBV5-6	TGTGCCAGCAGCCCAAGGGGGCTAGGAGAAAAACTGTTTTTT	CASSPRGLGEKLFF
TRBJ2-5	TRBD2	TRBV5-6	TGTGCCAGCAGCTGGGCGGGGGGGCAGGAGACCCAGTACTTC	CASSWAGGQETQYF
TRBJ2-6	TRBD1	TRBV2	TGTGCCAGCAGTGATCAGAGGGGACAGGGGAGCTCCAGAACTTTC	CASSDQRGQGSSRTF
TRBJ1-1	TRBD1	TRBV6-6	TGTGCCAGCAGCCAAGGACAGGTTAACACTGAAGCTTTCTTT	CASSQGQVNTEAFF
TRBJ1-2	TRBD1	TRBV7-9	TGTGCCAGCAGCCCCGGGACAGGGTTGGGCTACACCTTC	CASSPGTGLGYTF
TRBJ1-4	-	TRBV4-1	TGCGCCAGCAGCCACCCCCGCCCAGGGTTCAATGAAAAACTGTTTTTT	CASSHPRPGFNEKLFF
TRBJ2-7	-	TRBV29-1	TGCAGCGCCTCTAGTTCTACTAGGAACGAGCAGTACTTC	CSASSSTRNEQYF